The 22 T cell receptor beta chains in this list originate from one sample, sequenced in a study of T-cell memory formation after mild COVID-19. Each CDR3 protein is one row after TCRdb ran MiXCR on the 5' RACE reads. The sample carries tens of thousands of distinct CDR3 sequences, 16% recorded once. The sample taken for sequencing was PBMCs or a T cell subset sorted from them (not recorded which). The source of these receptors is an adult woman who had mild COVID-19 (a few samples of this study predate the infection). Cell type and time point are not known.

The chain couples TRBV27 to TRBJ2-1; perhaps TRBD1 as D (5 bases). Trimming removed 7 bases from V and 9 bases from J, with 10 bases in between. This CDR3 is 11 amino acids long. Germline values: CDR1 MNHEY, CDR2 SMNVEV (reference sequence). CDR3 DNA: TGTGCCAGCATGGGGCCCGGTGAGCAGTTCTTC. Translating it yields CASMGPGEQFF.

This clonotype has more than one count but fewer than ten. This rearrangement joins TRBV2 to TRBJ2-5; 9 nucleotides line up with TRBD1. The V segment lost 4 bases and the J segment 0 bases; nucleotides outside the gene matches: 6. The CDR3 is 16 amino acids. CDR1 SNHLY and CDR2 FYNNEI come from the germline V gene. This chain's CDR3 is CASSVHGQGYQETQYF. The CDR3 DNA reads TGTGCCAGCAGTGTACACGGACAGGGGTACCAAGAGACCCAGTACTTC. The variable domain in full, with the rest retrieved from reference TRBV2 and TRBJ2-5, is EPEVTQTPSHQVTQMGQEVILRCVPISNHLYFYWYRQILGQKVEFLVSFYNNEISEKSEIFDDQFSVERPDGSNFTLKIRSTKLEDSAMYFCASSVHGQGYQETQYFGPGTRLLVL.

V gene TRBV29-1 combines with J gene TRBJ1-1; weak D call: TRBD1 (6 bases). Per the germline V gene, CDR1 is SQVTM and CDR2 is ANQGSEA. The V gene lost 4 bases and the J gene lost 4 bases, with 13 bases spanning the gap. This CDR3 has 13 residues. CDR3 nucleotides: TGCAGCGTTGTTTGGGGGGCCGGCACTGAAGCTTTCTTT. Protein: CSVVWGAGTEAFF.

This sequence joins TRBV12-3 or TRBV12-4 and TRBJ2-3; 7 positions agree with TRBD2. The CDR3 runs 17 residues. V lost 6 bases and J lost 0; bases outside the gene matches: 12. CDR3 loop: CASSPEGLAASTDTQYF. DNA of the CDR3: TGTGCCAGCAGCCCAGAGGGGCTAGCGGCTAGCACAGATACGCAGTATTTT.

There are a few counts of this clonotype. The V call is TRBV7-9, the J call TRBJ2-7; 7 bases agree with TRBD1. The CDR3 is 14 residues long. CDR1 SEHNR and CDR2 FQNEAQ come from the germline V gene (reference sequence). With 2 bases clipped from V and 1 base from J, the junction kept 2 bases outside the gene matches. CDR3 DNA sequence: TGTGCCAGCAGCTTACAGACAGGGTCCTACGAGCAGTACTTC. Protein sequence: CASSLQTGSYEQYF.

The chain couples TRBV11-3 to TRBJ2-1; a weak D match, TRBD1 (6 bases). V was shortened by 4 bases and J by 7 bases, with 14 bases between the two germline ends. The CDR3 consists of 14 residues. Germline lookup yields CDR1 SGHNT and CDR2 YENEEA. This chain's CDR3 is CASSSRQGMNEQFF. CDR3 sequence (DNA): TGTGCCAGCAGCTCCCGGCAGGGGATGAATGAGCAGTTCTTC.

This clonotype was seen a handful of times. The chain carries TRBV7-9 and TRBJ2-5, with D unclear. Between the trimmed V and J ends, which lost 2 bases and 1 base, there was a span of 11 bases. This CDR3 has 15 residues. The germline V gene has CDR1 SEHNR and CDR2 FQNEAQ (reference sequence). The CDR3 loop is CASSLKSASQETQYF. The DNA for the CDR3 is TGTGCCAGCAGCTTAAAATCGGCCTCCCAAGAGACCCAGTACTTC.

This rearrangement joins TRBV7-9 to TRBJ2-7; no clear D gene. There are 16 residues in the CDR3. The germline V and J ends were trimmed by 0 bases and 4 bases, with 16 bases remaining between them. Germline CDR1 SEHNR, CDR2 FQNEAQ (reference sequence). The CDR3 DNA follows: TGTGCCAGCAGCTTAGCACGTGGTCCGAACAATTACGAGCAGTACTTC. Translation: CASSLARGPNNYEQYF.

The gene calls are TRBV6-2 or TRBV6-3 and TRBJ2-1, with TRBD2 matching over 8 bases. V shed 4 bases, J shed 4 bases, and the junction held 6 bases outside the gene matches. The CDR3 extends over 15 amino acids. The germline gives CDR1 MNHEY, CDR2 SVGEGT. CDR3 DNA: TGTGCCAGCAGTTCCCGGGAGGGAATATACAATGAGCAGTTCTTC. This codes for CASSSREGIYNEQFF.

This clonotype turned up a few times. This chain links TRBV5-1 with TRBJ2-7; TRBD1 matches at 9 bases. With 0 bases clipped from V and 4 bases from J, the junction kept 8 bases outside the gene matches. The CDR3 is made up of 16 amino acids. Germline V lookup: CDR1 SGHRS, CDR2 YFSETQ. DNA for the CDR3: TGCGCCAGCAGCTTGGCCTCGACAGGGGGAGGATACGAGCAGTACTTC. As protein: CASSLASTGGGYEQYF.

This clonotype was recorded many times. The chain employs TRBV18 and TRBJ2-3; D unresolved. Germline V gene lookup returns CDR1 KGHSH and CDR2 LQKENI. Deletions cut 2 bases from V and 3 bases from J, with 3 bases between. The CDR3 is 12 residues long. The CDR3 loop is CASSPGTDTQYF. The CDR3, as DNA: TGTGCCAGCTCACCAGGAACAGATACGCAGTATTTT. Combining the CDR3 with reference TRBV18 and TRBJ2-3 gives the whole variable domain NAGVMQNPRHLVRRRGQEARLRCSPMKGHSHVYWYRQLPEEGLKFMVYLQKENIIDESGMPKERFSAEFPKEGPSILRIQQVVRGDSAAYFCASSPGTDTQYFGPGTRLTVL.

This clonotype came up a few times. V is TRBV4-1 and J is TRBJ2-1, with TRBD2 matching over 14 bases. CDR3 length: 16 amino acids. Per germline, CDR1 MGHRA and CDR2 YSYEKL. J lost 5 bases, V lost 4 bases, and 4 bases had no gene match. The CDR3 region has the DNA TGCGCCAGCAGCCGACAGGGACTAGCGGGAGACAATGAGCAGTTCTTC. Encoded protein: CASSRQGLAGDNEQFF.

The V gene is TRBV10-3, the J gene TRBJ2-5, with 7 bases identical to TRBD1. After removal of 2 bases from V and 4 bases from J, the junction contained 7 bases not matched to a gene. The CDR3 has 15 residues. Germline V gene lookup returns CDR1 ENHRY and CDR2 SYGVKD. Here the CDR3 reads CAISEAMSGGETQYF. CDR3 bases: TGTGCCATCAGTGAGGCAATGTCAGGGGGAGAGACCCAGTACTTC.

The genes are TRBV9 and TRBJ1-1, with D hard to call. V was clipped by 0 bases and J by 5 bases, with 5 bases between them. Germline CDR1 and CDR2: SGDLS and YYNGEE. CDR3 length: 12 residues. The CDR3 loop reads CASSVEGTEAFF. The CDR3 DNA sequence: TGTGCCAGCAGCGTAGAGGGAACTGAAGCTTTCTTT.

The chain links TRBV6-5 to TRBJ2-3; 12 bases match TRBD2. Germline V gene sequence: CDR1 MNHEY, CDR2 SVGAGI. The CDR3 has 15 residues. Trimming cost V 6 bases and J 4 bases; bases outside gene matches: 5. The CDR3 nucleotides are TGTGCCAGCAGCCCGGGACTAGCGGGCGCAGATACGCAGTATTTT. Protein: CASSPGLAGADTQYF.

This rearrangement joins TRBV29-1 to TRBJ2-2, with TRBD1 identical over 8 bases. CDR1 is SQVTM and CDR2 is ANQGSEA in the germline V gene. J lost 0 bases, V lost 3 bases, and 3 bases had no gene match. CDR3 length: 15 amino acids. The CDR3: CSVEAGGANTGELFF. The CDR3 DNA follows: TGCAGCGTTGAGGCAGGGGGCGCGAACACCGGGGAGCTGTTTTTT.

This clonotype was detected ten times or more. The CDR3 region has the DNA TGCAGTGCTAGAGGAGCTAGCGGGGGAGACACAGATACGCAGTATTTT. Translation: CSARGASGGDTDTQYF. The chain has TRBV20-1 and TRBJ2-3; 10 nucleotides line up with TRBD2. V was clipped by 1 base and J by 2 bases; unmatched bases: 6. This CDR3 has 16 residues. Germline CDR1 and CDR2: DFQATT and SNEGSKA (reference sequence).

The CDR3 coding sequence is TGTGCCAGCAGCTTAGGCACGGAAGTCTCAACCGGGGAGCTGTTTTTT. The encoded protein is CASSLGTEVSTGELFF. This chain uses TRBV7-6 with TRBJ2-2; D gene unclear. V was trimmed by 1 base and J by 5 bases, leaving 14 bases between them. Germline V gene sequence: CDR1 SGHVS, CDR2 FNYEAQ. The length of the CDR3 is 16 residues.

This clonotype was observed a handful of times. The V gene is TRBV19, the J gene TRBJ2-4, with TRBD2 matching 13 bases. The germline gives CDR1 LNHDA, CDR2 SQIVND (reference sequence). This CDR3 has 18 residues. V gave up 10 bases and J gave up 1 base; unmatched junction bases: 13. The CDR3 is CATPGGLAGRWAKNIQYF. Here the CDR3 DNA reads TGTGCCACCCCAGGGGGACTAGCGGGACGGTGGGCCAAAAACATTCAGTACTTC.

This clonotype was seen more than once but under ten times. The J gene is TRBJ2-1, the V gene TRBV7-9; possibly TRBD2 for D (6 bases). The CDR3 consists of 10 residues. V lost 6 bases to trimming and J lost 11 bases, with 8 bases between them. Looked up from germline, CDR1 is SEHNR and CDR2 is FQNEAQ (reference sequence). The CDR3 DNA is TGTGCCAGCAGAGCGGGCAAGCAGTTCTTC. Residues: CASRAGKQFF. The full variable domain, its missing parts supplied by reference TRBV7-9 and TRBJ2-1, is DTGVSQNPRHKITKRGQNVTFRCDPISEHNRLYWYRQTLGQGPEFLTYFQNEAQLEKSRLLSDRFSAERPKGSFSTLEIQRTEQGDSAMYLCASRAGKQFFGPGTRLTVL.

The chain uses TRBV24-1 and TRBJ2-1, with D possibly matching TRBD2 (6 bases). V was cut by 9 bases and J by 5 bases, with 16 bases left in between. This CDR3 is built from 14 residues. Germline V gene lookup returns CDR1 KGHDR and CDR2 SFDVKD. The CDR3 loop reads CATGNRELHNEQFF. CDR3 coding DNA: TGTGCCACCGGTAACCGGGAGCTTCACAATGAGCAGTTCTTC.

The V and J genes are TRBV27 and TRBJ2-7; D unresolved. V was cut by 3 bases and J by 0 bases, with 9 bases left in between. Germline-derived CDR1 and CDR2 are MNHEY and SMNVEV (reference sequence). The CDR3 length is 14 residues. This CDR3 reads CASSFGSSSYEQYF. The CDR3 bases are TGTGCCAGCAGTTTCGGCAGTAGCTCCTACGAGCAGTACTTC.